What follows describes a single T cell receptor (beta chain). This may arise from a read error, as a much more abundant clone is one base away. This record comes from a study of tumor-infiltrating lymphocytes in primary liver carcinoma. Study details: Between about 4 and 10 cm across, the tumors were all of stage T1-T3 N0M0.

For blood RNA, unsorted whole blood served as the source, and germline DNA was extracted too. Priming with a constant-region primer yielded TCR beta cDNA from roughly 490 ng total RNA. Construction of TCR beta libraries relied on three successive nested multiplex PCR rounds employing slightly modified ARM-PCR. TRBV1-TRBV30 forward primers and a C-beta reverse primer were used in the first two PCR rounds, which each ran for 9 to 10 cycles. TCRdb fed the multiplex PCR reads into MiXCR, producing one record per CDR3 protein. The data contain about 180,000 distinct CDR3 sequences, 60% of them singletons. The CDR3 has 13 residues. Germline V CDR1 and CDR2: MNHNS, SASEGT. Trimming left V 10 bases short and J 9 bases short, with 19 bases between.

The chain combines TRBV6-1 with TRBJ2-1; TRBD2 is a possible D gene (6 bases). The specimen was peripheral blood. The origin of this receptor is a man between 40 and 49 years old with primary liver carcinoma and hepatitis B virus infection. CDR3 amino acids: CATLRPSEVEQFF. The CDR3, as DNA: TGTGCCACCCTCCGGCCTAGCGAAGTTGAGCAGTTCTTC.